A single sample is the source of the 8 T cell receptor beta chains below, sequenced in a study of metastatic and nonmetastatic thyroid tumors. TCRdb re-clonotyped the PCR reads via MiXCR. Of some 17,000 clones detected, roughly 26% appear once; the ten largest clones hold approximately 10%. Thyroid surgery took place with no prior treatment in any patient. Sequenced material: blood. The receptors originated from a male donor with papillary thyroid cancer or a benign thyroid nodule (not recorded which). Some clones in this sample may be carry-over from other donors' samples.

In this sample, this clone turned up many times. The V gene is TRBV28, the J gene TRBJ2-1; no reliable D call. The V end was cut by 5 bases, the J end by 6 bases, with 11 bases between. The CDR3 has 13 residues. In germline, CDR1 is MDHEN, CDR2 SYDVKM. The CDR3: CASSPSLRNEQFF. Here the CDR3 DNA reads TGTGCCAGCAGTCCTTCCCTCCGCAATGAGCAGTTCTTC.

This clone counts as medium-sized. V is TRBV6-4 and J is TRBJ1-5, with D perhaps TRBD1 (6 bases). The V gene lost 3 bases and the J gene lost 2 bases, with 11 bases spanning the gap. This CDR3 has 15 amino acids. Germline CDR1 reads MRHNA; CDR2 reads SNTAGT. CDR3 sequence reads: CASSEGSGGNQPQHF. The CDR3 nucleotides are TGTGCCAGCAGTGAGGGGTCAGGGGGCAATCAGCCCCAGCATTTT.

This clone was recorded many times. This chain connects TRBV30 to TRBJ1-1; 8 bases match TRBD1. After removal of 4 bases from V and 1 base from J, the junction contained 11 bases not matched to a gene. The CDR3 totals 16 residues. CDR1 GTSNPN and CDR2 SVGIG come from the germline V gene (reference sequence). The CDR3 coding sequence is TGTGCCTGGAACAGGGGACACAGGGGGGGGAACACTGAAGCTTTCTTT. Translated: CAWNRGHRGGNTEAFF.

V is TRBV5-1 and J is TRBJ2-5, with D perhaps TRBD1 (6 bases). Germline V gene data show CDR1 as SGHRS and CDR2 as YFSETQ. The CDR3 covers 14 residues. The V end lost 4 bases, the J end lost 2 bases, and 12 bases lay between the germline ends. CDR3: CASSDTGSQETQYF. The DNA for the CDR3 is TGCGCCAGCAGCGATACAGGGTCACAAGAGACCCAGTACTTC. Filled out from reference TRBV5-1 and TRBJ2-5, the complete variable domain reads KAGVTQTPRYLIKTRGQQVTLSCSPISGHRSVSWYQQTPGQGLQFLFEYFSETQRNKGNFPGRFSGRQFSNSRSEMNVSTLELGDSALYLCASSDTGSQETQYFGPGTRLLVL.

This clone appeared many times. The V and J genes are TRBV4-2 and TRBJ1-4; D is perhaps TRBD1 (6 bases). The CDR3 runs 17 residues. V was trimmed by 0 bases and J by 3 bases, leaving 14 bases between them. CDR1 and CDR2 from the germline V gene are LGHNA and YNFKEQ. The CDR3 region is CASSQDSDGGANEKLFF. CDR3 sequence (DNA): TGTGCCAGCAGCCAAGACTCTGACGGGGGCGCTAATGAAAAACTGTTTTTT.

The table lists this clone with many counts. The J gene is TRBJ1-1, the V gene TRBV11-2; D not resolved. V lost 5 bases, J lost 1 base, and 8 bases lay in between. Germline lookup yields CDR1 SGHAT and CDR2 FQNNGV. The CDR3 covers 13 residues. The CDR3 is CASSPRPNTEAFF. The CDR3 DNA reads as TGTGCCAGCAGCCCCCGACCGAACACTGAAGCTTTCTTT.

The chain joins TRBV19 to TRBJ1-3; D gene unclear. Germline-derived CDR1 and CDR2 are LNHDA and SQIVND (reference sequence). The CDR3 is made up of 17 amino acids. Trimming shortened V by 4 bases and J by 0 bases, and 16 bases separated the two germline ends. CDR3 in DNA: TGTGCCAGTAGTAACCGACGATTGCCAACCTCTGGAAACACCATATATTTT. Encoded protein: CASSNRRLPTSGNTIYF.

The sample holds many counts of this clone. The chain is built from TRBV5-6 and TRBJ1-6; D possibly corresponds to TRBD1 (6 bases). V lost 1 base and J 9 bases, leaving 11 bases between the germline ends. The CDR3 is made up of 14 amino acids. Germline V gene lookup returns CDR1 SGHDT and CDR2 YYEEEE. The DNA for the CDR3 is TGTGCCAGCAGCTTGAGGGGGAACCCTTCACCCCTCCACTTT. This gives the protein CASSLRGNPSPLHF.